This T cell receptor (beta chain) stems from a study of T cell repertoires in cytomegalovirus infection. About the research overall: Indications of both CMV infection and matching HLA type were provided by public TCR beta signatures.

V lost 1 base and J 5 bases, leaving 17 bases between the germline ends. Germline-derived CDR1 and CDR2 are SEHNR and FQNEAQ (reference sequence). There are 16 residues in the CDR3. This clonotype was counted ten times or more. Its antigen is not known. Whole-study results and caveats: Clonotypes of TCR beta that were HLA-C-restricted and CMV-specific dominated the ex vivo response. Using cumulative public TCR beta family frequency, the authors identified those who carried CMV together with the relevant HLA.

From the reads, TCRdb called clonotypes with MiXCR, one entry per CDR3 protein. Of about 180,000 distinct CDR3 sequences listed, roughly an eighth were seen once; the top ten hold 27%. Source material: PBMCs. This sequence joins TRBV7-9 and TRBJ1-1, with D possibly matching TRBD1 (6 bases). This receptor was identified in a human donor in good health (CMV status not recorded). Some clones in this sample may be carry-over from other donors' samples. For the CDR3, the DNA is TGTGCCAGCAGCTTAGAAGGAACAGGGAAGAGGACTGAAGCTTTCTTT. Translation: CASSLEGTGKRTEAFF.